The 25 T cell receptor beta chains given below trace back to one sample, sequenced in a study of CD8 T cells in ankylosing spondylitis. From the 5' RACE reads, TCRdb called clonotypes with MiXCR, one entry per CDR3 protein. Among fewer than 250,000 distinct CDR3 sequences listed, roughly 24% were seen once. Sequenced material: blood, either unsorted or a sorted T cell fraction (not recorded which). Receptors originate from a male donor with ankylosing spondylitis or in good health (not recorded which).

CDR3 sequence (DNA): TGTGCCAGCACAACAGGGACCGGTATCTGGGGTGAGACCCAGTACTTC. Its translation is CASTTGTGIWGETQYF. The chain carries TRBV6-1 and TRBJ2-5, with D maybe TRBD1 (6 bases). The V and J ends lost 7 bases and 5 bases respectively, with 23 bases between them. The CDR3 extends over 16 amino acids. Germline V lookup: CDR1 MNHNS, CDR2 SASEGT.

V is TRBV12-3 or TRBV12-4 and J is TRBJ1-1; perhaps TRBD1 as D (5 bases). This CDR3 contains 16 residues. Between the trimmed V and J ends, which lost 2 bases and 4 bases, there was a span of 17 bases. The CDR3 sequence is CASSLFGGRAGTEAFF. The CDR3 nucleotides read TGTGCCAGCAGTTTATTTGGTGGCAGGGCCGGCACTGAAGCTTTCTTT.

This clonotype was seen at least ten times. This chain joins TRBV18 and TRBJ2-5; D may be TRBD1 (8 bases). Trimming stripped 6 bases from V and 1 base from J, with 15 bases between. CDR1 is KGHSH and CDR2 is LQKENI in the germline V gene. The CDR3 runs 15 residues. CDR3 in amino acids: CASSQDREGQETQYF. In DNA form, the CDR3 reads TGTGCCAGCTCGCAGGACAGGGAGGGCCAAGAGACCCAGTACTTC.

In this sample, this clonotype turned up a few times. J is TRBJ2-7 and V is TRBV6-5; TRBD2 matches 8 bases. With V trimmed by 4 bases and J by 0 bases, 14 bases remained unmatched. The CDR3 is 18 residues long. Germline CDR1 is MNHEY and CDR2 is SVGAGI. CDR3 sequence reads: CASSLVPSGGASSYEQYF. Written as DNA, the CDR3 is TGTGCCAGCAGTTTAGTTCCCTCGGGGGGGGCGAGCTCCTACGAGCAGTACTTC.

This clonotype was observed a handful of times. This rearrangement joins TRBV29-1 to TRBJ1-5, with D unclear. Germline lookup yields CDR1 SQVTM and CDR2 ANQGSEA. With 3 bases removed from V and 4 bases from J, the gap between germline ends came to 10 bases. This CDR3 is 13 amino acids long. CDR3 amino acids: CSVDVDGNQPQHF. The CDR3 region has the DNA TGCAGCGTTGACGTCGACGGGAATCAGCCCCAGCATTTT.

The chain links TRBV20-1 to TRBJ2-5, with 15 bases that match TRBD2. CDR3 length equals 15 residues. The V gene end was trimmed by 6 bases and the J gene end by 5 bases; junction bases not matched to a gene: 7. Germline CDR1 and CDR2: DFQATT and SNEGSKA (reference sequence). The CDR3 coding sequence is TGCAGTGCGGCAGGGACTAGCGGGAGGTCGGAGACCCAGTACTTC. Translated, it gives CSAAGTSGRSETQYF.

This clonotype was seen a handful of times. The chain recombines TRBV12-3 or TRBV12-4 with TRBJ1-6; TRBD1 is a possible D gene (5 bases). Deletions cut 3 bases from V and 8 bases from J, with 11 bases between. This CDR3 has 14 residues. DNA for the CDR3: TGTGCCAGCAGTTTTCAGGGAATGGATTCACCCCTCCACTTT. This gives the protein CASSFQGMDSPLHF.

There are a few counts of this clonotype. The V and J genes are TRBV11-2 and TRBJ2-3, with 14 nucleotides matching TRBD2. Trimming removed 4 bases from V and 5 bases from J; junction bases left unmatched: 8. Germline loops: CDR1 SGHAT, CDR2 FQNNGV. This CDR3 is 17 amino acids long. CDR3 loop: CASSYLGTSGSGDTQYF. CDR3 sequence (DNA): TGTGCCAGCAGCTACCTCGGGACTAGCGGGAGTGGAGATACGCAGTATTTT. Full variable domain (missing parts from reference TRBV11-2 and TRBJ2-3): EAGVAQSPRYKIIEKRQSVAFWCNPISGHATLYWYQQILGQGPKLLIQFQNNGVVDDSQLPKDRFSAERLKGVDSTLKIQPAKLEDSAVYLCASSYLGTSGSGDTQYFGPGTRLTVL.

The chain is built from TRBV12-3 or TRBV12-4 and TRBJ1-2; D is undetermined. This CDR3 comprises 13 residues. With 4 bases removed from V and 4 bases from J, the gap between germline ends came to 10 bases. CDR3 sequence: CASSSGVGYGYTF. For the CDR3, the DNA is TGTGCCAGCAGTTCGGGCGTAGGCTATGGCTACACCTTC.

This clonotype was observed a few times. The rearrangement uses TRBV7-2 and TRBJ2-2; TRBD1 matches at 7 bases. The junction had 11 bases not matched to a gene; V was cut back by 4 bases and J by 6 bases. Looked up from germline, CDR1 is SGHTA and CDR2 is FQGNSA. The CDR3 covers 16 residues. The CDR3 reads CASSSYRQGVSGELFF. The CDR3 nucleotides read TGTGCCAGCAGCTCCTACCGACAGGGAGTATCCGGGGAGCTGTTTTTT.

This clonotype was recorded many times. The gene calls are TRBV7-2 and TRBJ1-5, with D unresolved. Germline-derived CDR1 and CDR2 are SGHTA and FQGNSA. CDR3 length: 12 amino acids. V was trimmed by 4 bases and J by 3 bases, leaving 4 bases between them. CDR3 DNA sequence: TGTGCCAGCAGCTCCACCAATCAGCCCCAGCATTTT. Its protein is CASSSTNQPQHF.

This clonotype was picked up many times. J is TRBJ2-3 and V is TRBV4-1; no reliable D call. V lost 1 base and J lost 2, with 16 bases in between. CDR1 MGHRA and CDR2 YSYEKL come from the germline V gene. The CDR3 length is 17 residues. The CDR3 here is CASSQATYSIVTDTQYF. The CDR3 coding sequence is TGCGCCAGCAGCCAAGCAACCTACAGTATAGTCACAGATACGCAGTATTTT.

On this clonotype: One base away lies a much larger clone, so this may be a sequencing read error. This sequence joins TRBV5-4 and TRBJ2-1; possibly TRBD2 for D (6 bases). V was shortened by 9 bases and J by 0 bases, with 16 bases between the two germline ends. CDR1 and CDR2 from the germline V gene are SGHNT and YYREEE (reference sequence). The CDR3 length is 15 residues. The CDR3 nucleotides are TGTGCCAACAGTCTAGCGACTAGCTCCTACAATGAGCAGTTCTTC. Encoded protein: CANSLATSSYNEQFF.

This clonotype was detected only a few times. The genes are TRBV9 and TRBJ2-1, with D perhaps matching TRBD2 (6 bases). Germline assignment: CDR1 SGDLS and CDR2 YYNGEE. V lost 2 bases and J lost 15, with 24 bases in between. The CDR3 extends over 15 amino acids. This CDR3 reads CASSVREVGTAHPFF. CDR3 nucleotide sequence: TGTGCCAGCAGCGTGAGGGAGGTCGGGACTGCGCATCCGTTCTTC.

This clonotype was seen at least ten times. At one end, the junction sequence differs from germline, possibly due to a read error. The CDR3 loop is CASSLGTYNEQFF. The DNA of the CDR3 is TGTGCTAGCAGCTTAGGGACGTATAATGAGCAGTTCTTC. This chain joins TRBV7-2 and TRBJ2-1; TRBD1 or TRBD2 may be the D gene (5 bases each). Per germline, CDR1 SGHTA and CDR2 FQGNSA. This CDR3 region has 13 residues.

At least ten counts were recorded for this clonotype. The CDR3 bases are TGCAGCCACAACCCCCAGCGGGAGATCTACAATGAGCAGTTCTTC. Protein product: CSHNPQREIYNEQFF. The chain has TRBV29-1 and TRBJ2-1, with 8 bases matching TRBD2. Germline V gene lookup returns CDR1 SQVTM and CDR2 ANQGSEA. The CDR3 runs 15 residues. Losses at the gene ends were 8 bases for V and 3 bases for J; bases not matched to a gene: 12.

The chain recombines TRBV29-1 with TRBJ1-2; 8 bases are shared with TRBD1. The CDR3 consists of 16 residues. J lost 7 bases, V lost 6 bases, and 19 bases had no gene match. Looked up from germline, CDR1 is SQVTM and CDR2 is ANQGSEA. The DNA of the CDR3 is TGCAGCGTCAAAAGAGGGACAGGAGAAGGTGATTTTGGCTACACCTTC. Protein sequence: CSVKRGTGEGDFGYTF. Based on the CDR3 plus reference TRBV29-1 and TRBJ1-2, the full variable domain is SAVISQKPSRDICQRGTSLTIQCQVDSQVTMMFWYRQQPGQSLTLIATANQGSEATYESGFVIDKFPISRPNLTFSTLTVSNMSPEDSSIYLCSVKRGTGEGDFGYTFGSGTRLTVV.

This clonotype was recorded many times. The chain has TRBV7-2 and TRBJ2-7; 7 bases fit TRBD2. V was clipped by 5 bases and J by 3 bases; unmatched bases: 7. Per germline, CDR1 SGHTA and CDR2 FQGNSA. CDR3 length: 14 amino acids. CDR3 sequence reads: CASSRGTTNYEQYF. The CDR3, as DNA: TGTGCCAGCAGCCGCGGGACTACAAACTACGAGCAGTACTTC.

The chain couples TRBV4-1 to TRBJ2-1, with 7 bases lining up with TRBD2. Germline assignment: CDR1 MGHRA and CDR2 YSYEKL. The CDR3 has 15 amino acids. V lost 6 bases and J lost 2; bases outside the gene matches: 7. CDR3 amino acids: CASSLLALPYNEQFF. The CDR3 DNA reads TGCGCCAGCAGTCTACTAGCGTTACCCTACAATGAGCAGTTCTTC.

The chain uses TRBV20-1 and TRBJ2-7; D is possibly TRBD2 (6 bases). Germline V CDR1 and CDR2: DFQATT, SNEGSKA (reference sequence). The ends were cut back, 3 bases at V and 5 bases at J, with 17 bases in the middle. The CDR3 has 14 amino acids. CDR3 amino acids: CSASGGEGWDEQYF. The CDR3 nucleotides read TGCAGTGCTAGCGGCGGGGAAGGGTGGGACGAGCAGTACTTC.

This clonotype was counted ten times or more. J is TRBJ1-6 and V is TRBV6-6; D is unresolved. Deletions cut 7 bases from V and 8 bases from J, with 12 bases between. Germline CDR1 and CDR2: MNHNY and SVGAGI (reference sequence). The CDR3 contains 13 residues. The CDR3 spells CASKHRGHSPLHF. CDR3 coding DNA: TGTGCCAGCAAGCATCGTGGTCATTCACCCCTCCACTTT.

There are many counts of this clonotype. The CDR3: CASSLEARRTSGRLTQTQYF. The CDR3 region has the DNA TGTGCCAGCAGCTTAGAAGCTAGGAGGACTAGCGGGAGATTGACTCAGACCCAGTACTTC. The J gene is TRBJ2-5, the V gene TRBV11-2; 13 nucleotides agree with TRBD2. V was pared by 0 bases and J by 6 bases, with 16 bases of the junction left unmatched. CDR1 and CDR2 from the germline V gene are SGHAT and FQNNGV. CDR3 length: 20 amino acids.

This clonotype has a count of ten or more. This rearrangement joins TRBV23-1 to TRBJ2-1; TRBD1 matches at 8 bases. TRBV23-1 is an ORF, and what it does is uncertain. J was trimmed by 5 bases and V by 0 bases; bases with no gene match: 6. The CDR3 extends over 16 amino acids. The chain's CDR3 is CASSQSGQVVHNEQFF. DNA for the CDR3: TGCGCCAGCAGTCAATCGGGACAGGTTGTCCACAATGAGCAGTTCTTC.

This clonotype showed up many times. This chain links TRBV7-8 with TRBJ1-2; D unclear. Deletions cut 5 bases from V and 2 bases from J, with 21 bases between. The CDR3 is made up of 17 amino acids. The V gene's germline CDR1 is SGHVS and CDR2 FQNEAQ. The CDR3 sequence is CASSIELGPEKNYGYTF. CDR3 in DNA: TGTGCCAGCAGCATAGAGCTGGGTCCGGAGAAAAACTATGGCTACACCTTC.

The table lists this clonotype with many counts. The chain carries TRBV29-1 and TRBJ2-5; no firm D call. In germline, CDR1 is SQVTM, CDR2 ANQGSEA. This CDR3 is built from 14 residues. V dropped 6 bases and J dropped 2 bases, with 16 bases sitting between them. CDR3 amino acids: CSVLPLEKQETQYF. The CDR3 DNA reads TGCAGCGTCCTACCTCTGGAGAAACAAGAGACCCAGTACTTC.